This entry lists 17 T cell receptor beta chains sequenced from one sample in a study of blood T cell repertoires in COVID-19. Generated by immunoSEQ multiplex PCR, the TCRdb table keeps only in-frame clones and is missing some. The sample lists approximately 70,000 clones, 80% to 90% occurring once. Sequencing used peripheral blood. These receptors were taken from a human donor in a cohort sampled during active COVID-19.

The rearrangement joins TRBV11-3 to TRBJ1-1; D unresolved. This CDR3 contains 19 residues. The germline V gene has CDR1 SGHNT and CDR2 YENEEA. Trimming removed 4 bases from V and 5 bases from J, with 29 bases in between. CDR3 coding DNA: TGTGCCAGCAGCTACCCTCAGCGGCGGCGGGCCGGAGTCGGGACTGAAGCTTTCTTT. This translates into CASSYPQRRRAGVGTEAFF.

V gene TRBV5-6 combines with J gene TRBJ2-3, with 11 bases aligning to TRBD2. The trim removed 5 bases at V and 5 bases at J, leaving 7 bases unmatched. This CDR3 contains 15 residues. Germline V gene sequence: CDR1 SGHDT, CDR2 YYEEEE. Here the CDR3 DNA reads TGTGCCAGCAGTATTAGCGGGGGGGCCAAAGATACGCAGTATTTT. Translated, it gives CASSISGGAKDTQYF.

The chain links TRBV9 to TRBJ2-1; D gene ambiguous. This CDR3 comprises 13 residues. The germline V gene has CDR1 SGDLS and CDR2 YYNGEE. Deletions cut 1 base from V and 6 bases from J, with 8 bases between. CDR3 DNA sequence: TGTGCCAGCAGCGTAAAAGACTTCAATGAGCAGTTCTTC. Amino acid sequence: CASSVKDFNEQFF. The whole variable domain, filled in from reference TRBV9 and TRBJ2-1, reads DSGVTQTPKHLITATGQRVTLRCSPRSGDLSVYWYQQSLDQGLQFLIQYYNGEERAKGNILERFSAQQFPDLHSELNLSSLELGDSALYFCASSVKDFNEQFFGPGTRLTVL.

This sequence joins TRBV30 and TRBJ1-1, with D possibly matching TRBD1 (5 bases). Looked up from germline, CDR1 is GTSNPN and CDR2 is SVGIG (reference sequence). V shed 2 bases and J shed 2 bases, with 9 bases lying between them. The CDR3 covers 13 residues. In DNA, the CDR3 is TGTGCCTGGAGTCCCGACAGAAACACTGAAGCTTTCTTT. Amino acids: CAWSPDRNTEAFF.

V is TRBV7-8 and J is TRBJ1-6; TRBD1 aligns across 7 bases. The junction had 4 bases not matched to a gene; V was cut back by 0 bases and J by 8 bases. This CDR3 spans 15 amino acids. Germline lookup yields CDR1 SGHVS and CDR2 FQNEAQ. Here the CDR3 DNA reads TGTGCCAGCAGCTTAGCGAACAGGGGTCATTCACCCCTCCACTTT. Translated, it gives CASSLANRGHSPLHF.

The V call is TRBV15, the J call TRBJ2-3; 8 nucleotides match TRBD1. The germline gives CDR1 LNHNV, CDR2 YYDKDF (reference sequence). The CDR3 totals 17 residues. J gave up 6 bases and V 0 bases, and 11 bases lay outside the gene matches. The CDR3 DNA follows: TGTGCCACCAGCAGAGATTCTGGACAGGGCGTGGGTGATACGCAGTATTTT. As protein: CATSRDSGQGVGDTQYF.

The rearrangement uses TRBV5-5 and TRBJ2-7; 7 bases map to TRBD2. Trimming cost V 0 bases and J 0 bases; bases outside gene matches: 9. This CDR3 is built from 17 residues. Germline V gene data show CDR1 as SGHKS and CDR2 as YYEKEE (reference sequence). CDR3 bases: TGTGCCAGCAGCTTGGTGCTCCTAGCGGCCCTCTCCTACGAGCAGTACTTC. It codes for CASSLVLLAALSYEQYF.

The rearrangement uses TRBV5-1 and TRBJ2-2; perhaps TRBD2 as D (6 bases). Trimming stripped 0 bases from V and 6 bases from J, with 9 bases between. Germline V CDR1 and CDR2: SGHRS, YFSETQ. This CDR3 region has 14 residues. CDR3 DNA sequence: TGCGCCAGCAGCTTGGTCGGGAGTGCCGGGGAGCTGTTTTTT. It specifies CASSLVGSAGELFF.

The chain employs TRBV5-1 and TRBJ1-6; 9 nucleotides match TRBD1. The CDR3 has 16 residues. From germline, CDR1 is SGHRS and CDR2 YFSETQ. V trimming: 0 bases; J trimming: 10 bases; junction bases outside the gene matches: 8. For the CDR3, the DNA is TGCGCCAGCAGCTTGGGTCCGGGACAGGGTGGCTCACCCCTCCACTTT. It specifies CASSLGPGQGGSPLHF.

V is TRBV5-4 and J is TRBJ2-2, with 10 bases aligning to TRBD2. Germline-derived CDR1 and CDR2 are SGHNT and YYREEE (reference sequence). V shed 4 bases and J 3 bases; nucleotides not matched to a gene: 12. CDR3 size: 18 residues. The CDR3 nucleotides read TGTGCCAGCAGCCGACCGTCGGCGGGACTAGCGCACACCGGGGAGCTGTTTTTT. This gives the protein CASSRPSAGLAHTGELFF. Combining the CDR3 with reference TRBV5-4 and TRBJ2-2 gives the whole variable domain ETGVTQSPTHLIKTRGQQVTLRCSSQSGHNTVSWYQQALGQGPQFIFQYYREEENGRGNFPPRFSGLQFPNYSSELNVNALELDDSALYLCASSRPSAGLAHTGELFFGEGSRLTVL.

The chain couples TRBV3-1 (or the pseudogene TRBV3-2) to TRBJ2-1; 12 positions agree with TRBD2. Trimming removed 3 bases from V and 8 bases from J; junction bases left unmatched: 8. The germline CDR1 and CDR2 sequences are LGHDT and YNNKEL (reference sequence). The CDR3 runs to 16 residues. CDR3 in DNA: TGTGCCAGCAGCCAGCCGACTAGCGGGAGTCAGGATGAGCAGTTCTTC. Protein product: CASSQPTSGSQDEQFF.

The J gene is TRBJ2-7, the V gene TRBV18, with D possibly matching TRBD1 (6 bases). This CDR3 comprises 14 residues. Germline loops: CDR1 KGHSH, CDR2 LQKENI. Trimming shortened V by 6 bases and J by 2 bases, and 14 bases separated the two germline ends. Here the CDR3 DNA reads TGTGCCAGCTCCCTGGGGACAACTACCTACGAGCAGTACTTC. This encodes CASSLGTTTYEQYF.

The chain recombines TRBV3-1 (or the pseudogene TRBV3-2) with TRBJ1-4; TRBD1 matches at 7 bases. Germline CDR1 and CDR2: LGHDT and YNNKEL (reference sequence). The CDR3 extends over 17 amino acids. The junction had 12 bases not matched to a gene; V was cut back by 4 bases and J by 4 bases. The CDR3, as DNA: TGTGCCAGCAGCCCCTTACCTTGGACAGGCATTAATGAAAAACTGTTTTTT. This encodes CASSPLPWTGINEKLFF.

This chain joins TRBV5-1 and TRBJ2-1; D perhaps matches TRBD1 (6 bases). The V end lost 0 bases, the J end lost 7 bases, and 11 bases lay between the germline ends. Germline assignment: CDR1 SGHRS and CDR2 YFSETQ. The CDR3 loop spans 14 amino acids. CDR3 DNA sequence: TGCGCCAGCAGCTTGGGGGGGCAGGGAAATGAGCAGTTCTTC. Translating gives CASSLGGQGNEQFF.

This chain uses TRBV5-1 with TRBJ2-7; 13 nucleotides align to TRBD2. The ends lost 4 bases at V and 4 bases at J; junction bases unmatched: 2. Per germline, CDR1 SGHRS and CDR2 YFSETQ. The CDR3 extends over 14 amino acids. CDR3 region: CASSRTSGSYEQYF. DNA of the CDR3: TGCGCCAGCAGCCGGACTAGCGGGAGTTACGAGCAGTACTTC.

The CDR3 sequence is CASSQEGRGEETQYF. The CDR3 DNA is TGCGCCAGCAGCCAAGAGGGGCGGGGGGAAGAGACCCAGTACTTC. The chain employs TRBV4-3 and TRBJ2-5; 8 bases fit TRBD2. The J segment lost 3 bases and the V segment lost 0 bases, leaving 3 bases of the junction unmatched. Germline CDR1 reads LGHNA; CDR2 reads YSLEER. The CDR3 length is 15 residues.

CDR3 in DNA: TGTGCCAGCAGCTCATTCCTAGCGGGGGGGCCCAATGAGCAGTTCTTC. Protein sequence: CASSSFLAGGPNEQFF. The rearrangement uses TRBV3-1 (or the pseudogene TRBV3-2) and TRBJ2-1; 12 bases are shared with TRBD2. The trim removed 5 bases at V and 6 bases at J, leaving 8 bases unmatched. In germline, CDR1 is LGHDT, CDR2 YNNKEL (reference sequence). This CDR3 is built from 16 residues.